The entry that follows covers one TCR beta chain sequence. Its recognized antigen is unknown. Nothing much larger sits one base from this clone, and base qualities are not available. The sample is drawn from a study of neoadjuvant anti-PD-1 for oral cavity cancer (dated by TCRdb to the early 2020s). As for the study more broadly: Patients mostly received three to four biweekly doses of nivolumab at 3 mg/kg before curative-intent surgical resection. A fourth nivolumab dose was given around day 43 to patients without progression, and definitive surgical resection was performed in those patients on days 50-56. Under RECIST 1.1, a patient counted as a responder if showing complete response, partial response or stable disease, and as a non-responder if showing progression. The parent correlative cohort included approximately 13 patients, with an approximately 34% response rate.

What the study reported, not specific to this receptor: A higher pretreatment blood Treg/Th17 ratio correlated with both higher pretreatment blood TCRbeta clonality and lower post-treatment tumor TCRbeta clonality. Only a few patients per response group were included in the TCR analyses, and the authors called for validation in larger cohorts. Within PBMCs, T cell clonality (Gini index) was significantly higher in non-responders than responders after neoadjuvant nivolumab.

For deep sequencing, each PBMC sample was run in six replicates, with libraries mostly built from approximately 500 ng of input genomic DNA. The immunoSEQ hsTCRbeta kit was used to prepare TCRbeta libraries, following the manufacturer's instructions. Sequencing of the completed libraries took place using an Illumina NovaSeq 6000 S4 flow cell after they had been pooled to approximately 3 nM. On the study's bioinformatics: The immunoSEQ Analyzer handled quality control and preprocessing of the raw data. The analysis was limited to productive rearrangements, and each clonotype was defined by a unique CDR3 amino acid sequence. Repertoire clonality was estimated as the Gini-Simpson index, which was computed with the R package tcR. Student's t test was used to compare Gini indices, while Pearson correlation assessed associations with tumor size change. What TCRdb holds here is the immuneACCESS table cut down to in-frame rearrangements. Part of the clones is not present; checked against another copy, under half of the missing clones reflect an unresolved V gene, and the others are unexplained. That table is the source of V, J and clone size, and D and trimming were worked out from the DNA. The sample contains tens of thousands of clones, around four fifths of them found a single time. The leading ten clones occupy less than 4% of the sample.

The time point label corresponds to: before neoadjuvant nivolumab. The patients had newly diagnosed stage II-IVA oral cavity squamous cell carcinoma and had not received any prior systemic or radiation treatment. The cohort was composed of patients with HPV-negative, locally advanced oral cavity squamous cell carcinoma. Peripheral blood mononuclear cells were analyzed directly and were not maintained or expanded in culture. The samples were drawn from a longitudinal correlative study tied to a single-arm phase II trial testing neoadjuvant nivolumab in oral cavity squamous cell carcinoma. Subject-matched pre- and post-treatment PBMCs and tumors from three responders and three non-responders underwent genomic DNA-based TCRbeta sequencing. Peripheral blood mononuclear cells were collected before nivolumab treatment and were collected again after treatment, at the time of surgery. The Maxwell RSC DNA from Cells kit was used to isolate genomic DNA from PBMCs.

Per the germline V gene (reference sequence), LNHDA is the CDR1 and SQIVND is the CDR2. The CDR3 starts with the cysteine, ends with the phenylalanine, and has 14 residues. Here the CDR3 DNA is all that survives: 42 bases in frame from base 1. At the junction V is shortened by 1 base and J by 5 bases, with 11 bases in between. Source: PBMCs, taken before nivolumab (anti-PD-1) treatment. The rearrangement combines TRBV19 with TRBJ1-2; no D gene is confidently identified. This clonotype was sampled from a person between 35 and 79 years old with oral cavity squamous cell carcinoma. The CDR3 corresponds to CASSIAPESYGYTF. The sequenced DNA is TGTGCCAGTAGTATAGCTCCAGAGTCTTATGGCTACACCTTC.